The rows below give T cell receptor beta chains drawn from one sample of a study of T cell responses to AZD1222 COVID-19 vaccine. Clones were sequenced by immunoSEQ multiplex PCR, and TCRdb holds only the in-frame ones, with some missing. The sample consists of 150,000 or so clones, around 91% of them appearing once. The input for sequencing was peripheral blood, taken on day 0 of AZD1222 vaccination. These receptors originate from an adult in good health. Each CDR3 is given with its conserved first and last residue. D genes are given only for firm matches. Expanded clones are given a class, and other clones once, few, many or no size at all.

>.|TRBJ2-7|TRBV28|TRBD2
TGTGCCAGCAGCCCGGGACTAGCGGGATCCTACGAGCAGTACTTC
CASSPGLAGSYEQYF
>.|TRBJ2-7|TRBV19|TRBD2
TGTGCCAGTAGTAAGGGGACTAGCTCCTACGAGCAGTACTTC
CASSKGTSSYEQYF
>.|TRBJ2-6|TRBV6-2/TRBV6-3|.
TGTGCCAGCAGCTGGGGCTCTGGGGCCAACGTCCTGACTTTC
CASSWGSGANVLTF
>.|TRBJ1-3|TRBV7-9|.
TGTGCCAGCAGCTTAGCGGGCTCTGGAAACACCATATATTTT
CASSLAGSGNTIYF
>.|TRBJ1-5|TRBV6-5|.
TGTGCCAGCACCCTGACACCTGGGGGCAATCAGCCCCAGCATTTT
CASTLTPGGNQPQHF
>.|TRBJ2-7|TRBV14|.
TGTGCCAGCAGCCAGAGCGGACAGCAGTACTTC
CASSQSGQQYF
>.|TRBJ2-7|TRBV30|.
TGTGCCTGGAGAGAATGGGTCCCTGGGGGCGAGCAGTACTTC
CAWREWVPGGEQYF
>.|TRBJ1-5|TRBV4-2|TRBD1
TGTGCCAGCAGCCAAGTTAGCTGGACAGGGAGTAGAATTAGCAATCAGCCCCAGCATTTT
CASSQVSWTGSRISNQPQHF
>.|TRBJ2-3|TRBV28|.
TGTGCCAGCAGTCCCCGAGGTAGCGGCACAGATACGCAGTATTTT
CASSPRGSGTDTQYF
>.|TRBJ1-1|TRBV7-2|.
TGTGCCAGCAGCTCATCCGGGGCCGCAGTTGTGGAAGCTTTCTTT
CASSSSGAAVVEAFF
>.|TRBJ2-7|TRBV28|TRBD2
TGTGCCAGCAGTCGCGATGGCGGGAGCTCCTACGAGCAGTACTTC
CASSRDGGSSYEQYF
>once|TRBJ1-4|TRBV7-2|.
TGTGCCAGCAGCTTAGCGAGCGGGGGAGGGAATGAAAAACTGTTTTTT
CASSLASGGGNEKLFF
>once|TRBJ2-5|TRBV4-3|TRBD2
TGCGCCAGCAGCCCCGGTGGACTAGCGGGAACCGGAGAGACCCAGTACTTC
CASSPGGLAGTGETQYF
>.|TRBJ2-3|TRBV7-9|TRBD1
TGTGCCAGCAGCCAAAGACAGGGGGCAGATACGCAGTATTTT
CASSQRQGADTQYF
>.|TRBJ1-1|TRBV5-1|.
TGCGCCAGCAGCTCCTCAACTTTGACTGAAGCTTTCTTT
CASSSSTLTEAFF
>.|TRBJ2-3|TRBV4-2|TRBD2
TGTGCCAGCAGTCAAACGGCCGGAACAGGCGGACTAGCGGGAGTCACAGATACGCAGTATTTT
CASSQTAGTGGLAGVTDTQYF
>.|TRBJ2-7|TRBV10-1|TRBD2
TGCGCCAGCAGTGAAGGGACTAGCGGGAACCAGTACTTC
CASSEGTSGNQYF
>few|TRBJ2-1|TRBV7-6|TRBD2
TGTGCCAGCAGCGGGTGGAGCGGGAGGGCCGTTAATGAGCAGTTCTTC
CASSGWSGRAVNEQFF
>once|TRBJ1-2|TRBV28|.
TGTGCCAGCAGTCCCCCCGGGGGAGTCTACACCTTC
CASSPPGGVYTF
>.|TRBJ1-1|TRBV6-5|.
TGTGCCAGCAGTACCCGAGGGGGGGCAGCTTTCTTT
CASSTRGGAAFF
>.|TRBJ1-5|TRBV3-1/TRBV3-2|.
TGTGCCTGTCATTGGTCCGGGGGCAACAATCAGCCCCAGCATTTT
CACHWSGGNNQPQHF
>.|TRBJ2-1|TRBV9|TRBD2
TGTGCCAGCAGCTACCAAACTTCCGACGCGAGACTAGCGGCTACCTACAATGAGCAGTTCTTC
CASSYQTSDARLAATYNEQFF
>.|TRBJ2-3|TRBV18|.
TGTGCCAGCTCACCACCTTCAGTGAGAGATACGCAGTATTTT
CASSPPSVRDTQYF
>.|TRBJ2-1|TRBV5-1|.
TGCGCCAGCAGCTTGCTGGACAGCTCCTACAATGAGCAGTTCTTC
CASSLLDSSYNEQFF